Listed here are 7 T cell receptor beta chains from one sample, sequenced in a study of cytomegalovirus exposure and HLA in healthy donors. Researchers ran the PCR with 60 Vbeta and 13 Jbeta primers. Sequenced by immunoSEQ multiplex PCR; TCRdb stores in-frame clones only, minus some. Its listing shows 130,000 or so clones. Sequencing was performed on PBMCs. The receptor source for this set is a woman aged 35 to 49 in good health and CMV-seropositive.

The chain combines TRBV28 with TRBJ2-3, with 7 bases aligning to TRBD1. There are 16 residues in the CDR3. Trimming took 4 bases from V and 0 from J; bases not matched to a gene: 7. CDR1 is MDHEN, CDR2 SYDVKM, per germline. The CDR3: CASSSGQVASTDTQYF. As DNA, the CDR3 is TGTGCCAGCAGTTCCGGACAGGTTGCTAGCACAGATACGCAGTATTTT.

The chain joins TRBV18 to TRBJ2-5; possibly TRBD2 for D (5 bases). Germline CDR1 reads KGHSH; CDR2 reads LQKENI. The germline V and J ends were trimmed by 6 bases and 0 bases, with 11 bases remaining between them. CDR3 length equals 14 residues. The CDR3 loop reads CASSLELDQETQYF. CDR3 coding DNA: TGTGCCAGCTCCCTAGAACTAGACCAAGAGACCCAGTACTTC.

Notes on this clone: Its ends do not fully match the called genes, so a read error is possible. The chain couples TRBV7-7 to TRBJ2-3; a weak D match, TRBD2 (5 bases). The CDR3 runs 13 residues. CDR1 SSHAT and CDR2 FNYEAQ come from the germline V gene (reference sequence). CDR3 region: CASSGSPGDTQYF. CDR3 sequence (DNA): TGTGCTAGCAGCGGCAGCCCAGGAGATACGCAGTATTTT.

This rearrangement joins TRBV28 to TRBJ2-5; 8 bases map to TRBD1. CDR3 length equals 14 residues. Trimming cost V 7 bases and J 12 bases; bases outside gene matches: 16. The germline V gene has CDR1 MDHEN and CDR2 SYDVKM. The CDR3: CASNFPGGTGAKYF. CDR3 sequence (DNA): TGTGCCAGCAACTTCCCAGGGGGCACAGGGGCCAAGTACTTC.

This rearrangement joins TRBV5-1 to TRBJ2-7, with D tentatively TRBD2 (6 bases). Trimming pared 2 bases from V and 2 bases from J, leaving 11 bases between. The V gene's germline CDR1 is SGHRS and CDR2 YFSETQ. This CDR3 region has 14 residues. The CDR3 bases are TGCGCCAGCAGCTTAGCGGGTGGCGCCTACGAGCAGTACTTC. Translation: CASSLAGGAYEQYF.

V gene TRBV5-1 combines with J gene TRBJ2-1; 13 nucleotides align to TRBD2. The CDR3 loop spans 15 amino acids. Trimming removed 0 bases from V and 8 bases from J; junction bases left unmatched: 2. Germline CDR1 reads SGHRS; CDR2 reads YFSETQ. The CDR3 is CASSLVLAGGDEQFF. Here the CDR3 DNA reads TGCGCCAGCAGCTTGGTACTAGCGGGAGGGGATGAGCAGTTCTTC.

The chain joins TRBV6-1 to TRBJ1-4, with TRBD1 matching over 7 bases. The CDR3 contains 13 residues. Per the germline V gene, CDR1 is MNHNS and CDR2 is SASEGT. Trimming cost V 6 bases and J 8 bases; bases outside gene matches: 6. The CDR3 protein is CASRGGRGEKLFF. CDR3 sequence (DNA): TGTGCCAGCAGAGGGGGCAGGGGGGAAAAACTGTTTTTT.